This passage covers 15 T cell receptor beta chains from one sample sequenced in a study of cytomegalovirus exposure and HLA in healthy donors. Use of 60 Vbeta and 13 Jbeta primers characterized the PCR. The table came from immunoSEQ multiplex PCR; TCRdb's copy has only in-frame clones and leaves some out. This sample carries around 150,000 clones, around three quarters of them seen once, and the ten largest clones take approximately 6.9%. The sample comprised PBMCs. The receptors were sampled from a man in his forties in good health and CMV-seropositive.

CDR3: CASSTQGTGTDTQYF. The CDR3 DNA is TGTGCCAGCAGCACTCAGGGCACCGGCACAGATACGCAGTATTTT. The V gene is TRBV11-3, the J gene TRBJ2-3; a possible D gene is TRBD1 (5 bases). This CDR3 has 15 residues. V was cut by 5 bases and J by 1 base, with 13 bases left in between. Germline lookup yields CDR1 SGHNT and CDR2 YENEEA.

This clone appeared a few times. This chain joins TRBV6-6 and TRBJ2-1; D perhaps matches TRBD1 (5 bases). Germline loops: CDR1 MNHNY, CDR2 SVGAGI (reference sequence). This CDR3 region has 13 residues. Trimming shortened V by 7 bases and J by 6 bases, and 13 bases separated the two germline ends. CDR3 bases: TGTGCCAGCACCTATCAGGGTTTCAATGAGCAGTTCTTC. This translates into CASTYQGFNEQFF.

This clone has a single count. This chain uses TRBV5-1 with TRBJ2-5, with TRBD2 matching 7 bases. The CDR3 covers 15 residues. J gave up 2 bases and V 1 base, and 5 bases lay outside the gene matches. Germline V gives CDR1 SGHRS, CDR2 YFSETQ. The chain's CDR3 is CASSLMGEGQETQYF. DNA for the CDR3: TGCGCCAGCAGCTTGATGGGGGAGGGGCAAGAGACCCAGTACTTC. Supplemented by reference TRBV5-1 and TRBJ2-5, the full variable domain reads KAGVTQTPRYLIKTRGQQVTLSCSPISGHRSVSWYQQTPGQGLQFLFEYFSETQRNKGNFPGRFSGRQFSNSRSEMNVSTLELGDSALYLCASSLMGEGQETQYFGPGTRLLVL.

This clone was observed a handful of times. This chain uses TRBV4-2 with TRBJ2-5, with 11 bases that match TRBD1. The CDR3 extends over 15 amino acids. The V segment lost 3 bases and the J segment 4 bases; nucleotides outside the gene matches: 4. Per the germline V gene, CDR1 is LGHNA and CDR2 is YNFKEQ. The CDR3 spells CASSQEGTGGETQYF. CDR3 bases: TGTGCCAGCAGCCAGGAGGGGACAGGGGGAGAGACCCAGTACTTC.

This rearrangement joins TRBV2 to TRBJ1-3; TRBD1 aligns across 7 bases. V lost 4 bases to trimming and J lost 8 bases; unmatched junction nucleotides: 8. This CDR3 spans 14 amino acids. Germline CDR1 reads SNHLY; CDR2 reads FYNNEI. This chain's CDR3 is CASSARQGRDTIYF. In DNA, the CDR3 is TGTGCCAGCAGTGCCCGACAGGGTAGGGACACCATATATTTT.

The rearrangement uses TRBV6-5 and TRBJ2-7; 15 bases are a match to TRBD2. The length of the CDR3 is 15 residues. Germline V gene data show CDR1 as MNHEY and CDR2 as SVGAGI. Unmatched junction bases numbered 5, after V lost 6 bases and J lost 5 bases. CDR3 in amino acids: CASRRTSGGVHEQYF. The DNA for the CDR3 is TGTGCCAGCAGGAGGACTAGCGGGGGGGTCCACGAGCAGTACTTC.

The rearrangement joins TRBV9 to TRBJ1-6; 8 nucleotides agree with TRBD1. The V gene end was trimmed by 5 bases and the J gene end by 9 bases; junction bases not matched to a gene: 13. There are 16 residues in the CDR3. CDR1 SGDLS and CDR2 YYNGEE come from the germline V gene. The CDR3 region is CASRELEKTGASPLHF. The CDR3 DNA reads TGTGCCAGCAGAGAGCTGGAAAAGACAGGGGCTTCACCCCTCCACTTT.

CDR3 in amino acids: CASSPLSLAGSPAYEQYF. CDR3 nucleotides: TGTGCCAGCTCACCACTGAGCCTAGCGGGATCTCCAGCCTACGAGCAGTACTTC. This chain joins TRBV18 and TRBJ2-7; 9 nucleotides agree with TRBD2. The germline V gene encodes CDR1 KGHSH and CDR2 LQKENI. This CDR3 spans 18 amino acids. V dropped 1 base and J dropped 2; count of bases not matched to a gene: 12.

Comment on this clone: This same CDR3 is encoded by further DNA sequences in the sample. J is TRBJ1-2 and V is TRBV6-5; 10 positions match TRBD1. The V segment lost 6 bases and the J segment 8 bases; nucleotides outside the gene matches: 12. The CDR3 length is 15 residues. Per germline, CDR1 MNHEY and CDR2 SVGAGI. CDR3 nucleotides: TGTGCCAGCAGACGGGACAGGGGATTAACAGGCGGCTACACCTTC. Protein sequence: CASRRDRGLTGGYTF.

Of note for this clone: One end of the junction fails to match germline, which may point to a read error. The rearrangement links TRBV7-9 to TRBJ2-1; 9 bases are shared with TRBD2. The CDR3 sequence is 16 residues long. Germline values: CDR1 SEHNR, CDR2 FQNEAQ (reference sequence). The CDR3 loop is CSSSLFSGGDYNEQFF. As DNA, the CDR3 is TGTTCCAGCAGCTTATTTAGCGGGGGTGACTACAATGAGCAGTTCTTC.

The gene calls are TRBV7-9 and TRBJ2-6; a weak D match, TRBD1 (6 bases). This CDR3 is built from 17 residues. Trimming took 5 bases from V and 0 from J, leaving 14 bases between them. In germline, CDR1 is SEHNR, CDR2 FQNEAQ (reference sequence). The CDR3 is CASSPMGAFSGANVLTF. CDR3 sequence (DNA): TGTGCCAGCAGCCCCATGGGGGCTTTCTCTGGGGCCAACGTCCTGACTTTC.

The genes are TRBV9 and TRBJ1-1; D is ambiguous. CDR3 length: 14 residues. Germline V gives CDR1 SGDLS, CDR2 YYNGEE. Trimming removed 4 bases at V and 0 bases at J, with 10 bases between. DNA of the CDR3: TGTGCCAGCAGCTCCCAGGCTATGAACACTGAAGCTTTCTTT. It codes for CASSSQAMNTEAFF.

This chain uses TRBV6-5 with TRBJ2-3, with TRBD1 matching 9 bases. CDR3 length equals 14 residues. J lost 1 base, V lost 6 bases, and 2 bases had no gene match. Germline V gene sequence: CDR1 MNHEY, CDR2 SVGAGI. The CDR3 loop is CASSRTGGTDTQYF. The CDR3 region has the DNA TGTGCCAGCAGCCGGACAGGGGGCACAGATACGCAGTATTTT.

The chain carries TRBV15 and TRBJ2-4, with a weak D call TRBD2 (7 bases). From germline, CDR1 is LNHNV and CDR2 YYDKDF (reference sequence). V was clipped by 0 bases and J by 0 bases, with 21 bases between them. The CDR3 runs to 20 residues. CDR3 in amino acids: CATSRDPPTGGRTAKNIQYF. CDR3 nucleotides: TGTGCCACCAGCAGAGACCCACCGACGGGGGGCCGCACAGCCAAAAACATTCAGTACTTC.

The V gene is TRBV27, the J gene TRBJ1-1, with no clear D. The germline V and J ends were trimmed by 3 bases and 1 base, with 9 bases remaining between them. The CDR3 is 14 amino acids. CDR1 is MNHEY, CDR2 SMNVEV, per germline (reference sequence). Here the CDR3 DNA reads TGTGCCAGCAGTTTCGGGCGGGGGAACACTGAAGCTTTCTTT. Translation gives CASSFGRGNTEAFF.